This T cell receptor (beta chain) came from a study of PD-1 blockade in classical Hodgkin lymphoma. Study-wide points: Newly diagnosed patients had baseline TCR diversity that was reportedly lower than that of healthy donors.

This CDR3 comprises 12 residues. CDR1 SGHVS and CDR2 FNYEAQ come from the germline V gene. The V gene lost 5 bases and the J gene lost 6 bases, with 8 bases spanning the gap. About this clone itself: Antigen specificity is unknown.

Assay: immunoSEQ multiplex PCR; the TCRdb copy retains only in-frame clones and omits some. The sample yields roughly 7,200 clones, 80% seen once. Each and every patient relapsed after autologous stem cell transplantation, and patients got differing brentuximab vedotin exposure. It was by magnetic negative selection that CD4+ T cells were purified from thawed PBMCs. Specimen: CD4+ T cells from blood, collected at baseline. The receptor's source is a human donor with classical Hodgkin lymphoma. The chain carries TRBV7-6 and TRBJ2-1; D may be TRBD1 or TRBD2 (6 bases each). The CDR3 loop is CASSRGLNEQFF. As DNA, the CDR3 is TGTGCCAGCAGCCGGGGGCTCAATGAGCAGTTCTTC.